This entry is about one TCR beta chain. The data were taken from a study of T cell changes during pregnancy in multiple sclerosis. Clones were sequenced by immunoSEQ multiplex PCR, and TCRdb holds only the in-frame ones, with some missing. The top ten clones hold roughly 0.44% of a sample with fewer than 150,000 clones, 95% to 98% of them seen once. CDR3 length: 14 residues. Germline V CDR1 and CDR2: MNHEY, SVGAGI. V was clipped by 7 bases and J by 0 bases, with 13 bases between them. The material was peripheral blood, obtained after pregnancy. V usage is TRBV6-5 and J usage is TRBJ2-7; D is perhaps TRBD1 (6 bases). This TCR was recovered from a female donor with multiple sclerosis, enrolled in a pregnancy study. The CDR3 sequence: CASKGTPSSYEQYF. The CDR3 DNA follows: TGTGCCAGCAAAGGGACACCCAGCTCCTACGAGCAGTACTTC.